A selection of T cell receptor beta chains follows, all from one sample in a study of lymphopenia after photon versus proton radiotherapy. Assay used: immunoSEQ multiplex PCR; TCRdb lists only in-frame clones, some missing. This table holds approximately 35,000 clones, roughly 90% found once. The sample was peripheral blood, taken from a patient treated with photon-based radiotherapy. The receptors stem from a woman between 50 and 59 years old with pancreatic cancer. CDR3s include the opening cysteine and the closing phenylalanine or tryptophan. D genes are given only for firm matches. Where a row states a size, it is once, few, many or the class of an expanded clone; other rows omit it.

J	D	size	V	DNA	CDR3
TRBJ2-1	-	-	TRBV9	TGTGCCAGCAGCGATTCTATGGACAATGAGCAGTTCTTC	CASSDSMDNEQFF
TRBJ1-6	TRBD1	-	TRBV7-8	TGTGCCAGCAGCTGGGACAGGGGGAGAGGTTCACCCCTCCACTTT	CASSWDRGRGSPLHF
TRBJ2-7	-	-	TRBV5-1	TGCGCCAGCAGCTATTCAAGCGCGGGGCTGGCCTACGAGCAGTACTTC	CASSYSSAGLAYEQYF
TRBJ2-3	-	few	TRBV19	TGTGCCAGTGGACTCCAAAGCACAGATACGCAGTATTTT	CASGLQSTDTQYF
TRBJ2-2	-	-	TRBV19	TGTGCCAGCTCTCCCACAAGGCCTAACACCGGGGAGCTGTTTTTT	CASSPTRPNTGELFF
TRBJ2-5	-	once	TRBV28	TGTGCCAGCAGTCCCACCCCCAGGGGTGTGGAGACCCAGTACTTC	CASSPTPRGVETQYF
TRBJ2-1	TRBD2	-	TRBV5-1	TGCGCCAGCAGCTTGGAACCGTTCAGCGGGAGGAAGCGGAATGAGCAGTTCTTC	CASSLEPFSGRKRNEQFF
TRBJ2-7	-	few	TRBV6-4	TGTGCCAGCAGTGCTAGCGAGTCCTACGAGCAGTACTTC	CASSASESYEQYF
TRBJ2-7	-	-	TRBV29-1	TGCAGCGTTGAACCTAACGACCAGGACGAGCAGTACTTC	CSVEPNDQDEQYF
TRBJ1-3	TRBD1	-	TRBV30	TGTGCCTGGAGCCGGGACAGGAGTTCTGGAAACACCATATATTTT	CAWSRDRSSGNTIYF
TRBJ1-1	-	once	TRBV6-5	TGTGCCAGCAGTTACTCCCCCGGGGGGACTGAAGCTTTCTTT	CASSYSPGGTEAFF
TRBJ1-1	-	-	TRBV7-6	TGTGCCAGCGCCGGGGGGATAGAAATCACTGAAGCTTTCTTT	CASAGGIEITEAFF
TRBJ2-1	TRBD2	-	TRBV27	TGTGCCAGCAGTTTGAGCGGGAGCAATGAGCAGTTCTTC	CASSLSGSNEQFF
TRBJ1-2	TRBD1	-	TRBV7-3	TGTGCCAGCAGCCAGGGGGTTAACTATGGCTACACCTTC	CASSQGVNYGYTF
TRBJ1-2	-	-	TRBV29-1	TGCAGCGTTGCGTCGGCGGTGCGGGGCGGCTACACCTTC	CSVASAVRGGYTF
TRBJ2-3	TRBD2	-	TRBV5-1	TGCGCCAGCAGCCTTGGGGGGGACGGTACGCAGTATTTT	CASSLGGDGTQYF
TRBJ1-1	TRBD1	-	TRBV19	TGTGCCAGCGCGACAGGGGAAACCACTGAAGCTTTCTTT	CASATGETTEAFF
TRBJ2-7	TRBD2	once	TRBV6-1	TGTGCCAGCAGTGGGACTAGCGGCTACGAGCAGTACTTC	CASSGTSGYEQYF
TRBJ2-3	TRBD1	-	TRBV7-8	TGTGCCAGCAGCCCACTTGGGACACAGGGGGAGCTATTTGACACAGATACGCAGTATTTT	CASSPLGTQGELFDTDTQYF
TRBJ1-6	-	-	TRBV4-1	TGCGCCAGCAGCCAAGTCCTACAGACAGTTAATTCACCCCTCCACTTT	CASSQVLQTVNSPLHF
TRBJ1-2	-	-	TRBV14	TGTGCCAGCAGCCAAGATAGGGGGGCCCGCGGCTACACCTTC	CASSQDRGARGYTF
TRBJ1-5	-	-	TRBV4-1	TGCGCCAGCAGCCGGACCTGGGCGGGGGGATTCTATAGCAATCAGCCCCAGCATTTT	CASSRTWAGGFYSNQPQHF
TRBJ1-5	-	-	TRBV27	TGTGCCAGCAGACCCGGGACGAATAGCCTTGGGAGCAATCAGCCCCAGCATTTT	CASRPGTNSLGSNQPQHF
TRBJ2-1	-	-	TRBV11-2	TGTGCCAGCAGCTTAGTACCCAGGGGAAACAATGAGCAGTTCTTC	CASSLVPRGNNEQFF
TRBJ2-7	-	-	TRBV5-1	TGCGCCAGCAGTCGTTCCTACGAGCAGTACTTC	CASSRSYEQYF
TRBJ1-1	-	few	TRBV6-5	TGTGCCAGCAGTTCGCCGACCAAAAGGAGCACTGAAGCTTTCTTT	CASSSPTKRSTEAFF
TRBJ2-7	-	-	TRBV23-1	TGCGCCAGCAGTCAATCGGGGTGGAGGCAGGGATGCTCCTACGAGCAGTACTTC	CASSQSGWRQGCSYEQYF
TRBJ2-7	-	-	TRBV5-1	TGCGCCAGCAGCTTCCAACCCGACGGAAACTACGAGCAGTACTTC	CASSFQPDGNYEQYF
TRBJ2-3	TRBD2	-	TRBV6-1	TGTGCCAGCAGTGAATTTACTAGCGGGAGGATCCCCACAGATACGCAGTATTTT	CASSEFTSGRIPTDTQYF
TRBJ2-7	-	few	TRBV11-2	TGTGCCAGCAGCTCTTTTTATGAGGGGTACGAGCAGTACTTC	CASSSFYEGYEQYF
TRBJ1-1	-	-	TRBV2	TGTGCCAGCAGCGGGGGACAGAACACTGAAGCTTTCTTT	CASSGGQNTEAFF
TRBJ2-5	-	-	TRBV4-3	TGCGCCAGCAGCCAGAAGAGGGAGACCCAGTACTTC	CASSQKRETQYF
TRBJ1-1	-	-	TRBV27	TGTGCCAGCAGTTTGATAGGGGCCGAAGCTTTCTTT	CASSLIGAEAFF
TRBJ2-7	TRBD2	-	TRBV7-2	TGTGCCAGCAGCTTATGGGGCGGGGGGAGCTCCTACGAGCAGTACTTC	CASSLWGGGSSYEQYF
TRBJ1-2	-	-	TRBV30	TGTGCCTGGAATTCCCAAAGGGGCTACACCTTC	CAWNSQRGYTF
TRBJ2-5	-	-	TRBV2	TGTGCCAGCAGTGAAGCGCGCGGACTAAGGAGGACAGAGACCCAGTACTTC	CASSEARGLRRTETQYF
TRBJ2-2	TRBD2	-	TRBV19	TGTGCCAGTAGTTTAGGCGGGAGCGGGACCGGGGAGCTGTTTTTT	CASSLGGSGTGELFF
TRBJ2-7	-	once	TRBV7-2	TGTGCCAGCACCCCAGGGGGGGAGGGTCCCTACGAGCAGTACTTC	CASTPGGEGPYEQYF
TRBJ2-2	-	-	TRBV7-2	TGTGCCAGCAGCTTAGGCTACTCCGCGAACACCGGGGAGCTGTTTTTT	CASSLGYSANTGELFF
TRBJ1-1	-	-	TRBV7-9	TGTGCCAGCAGCTTAGAGGGGCTCAACACTGAAGCTTTCTTT	CASSLEGLNTEAFF
TRBJ1-5	-	-	TRBV7-2	TGTGCCAGCAGCCCCCGGCTGACAATCGGGAATAGCAATCAGCCCCAGCATTTT	CASSPRLTIGNSNQPQHF
TRBJ2-1	-	-	TRBV18	TGTGCCAGCTCACCATTAGGGGGGGCCAGTGGCAATGAGCAGTTCTTC	CASSPLGGASGNEQFF
TRBJ2-1	-	-	TRBV5-1	TGCGCCAGCAGCGACAGTCTCGGATATGGGCAGTTCTTC	CASSDSLGYGQFF
TRBJ2-7	TRBD1	-	TRBV19	TGTGCCAGTAGTACAGGGGGCGAGTCCTCCTACGAGCAGTACTTC	CASSTGGESSYEQYF
TRBJ2-3	TRBD1	-	TRBV6-4	TGTGCCAGCAGCCAGACAGGGGGTTCAGATACGCAGTATTTT	CASSQTGGSDTQYF
TRBJ2-1	-	-	TRBV6-4	TGTGCCAGCAGCCGAGGGCGCCTCTCGGATGAGCAGTTCTTC	CASSRGRLSDEQFF
TRBJ2-3	TRBD1	-	TRBV5-6	TGTGCCAGCAGCTTACCGGGACAGGGCTCTACAGATACGCAGTATTTT	CASSLPGQGSTDTQYF
TRBJ1-1	-	-	TRBV7-9	TGTGCCAGCAGTACGGGACCGAACACTGAAGCTTTCTTT	CASSTGPNTEAFF
TRBJ1-6	TRBD1	once	TRBV27	TGTGCCAGCAGTTTAACCCGGACAGGGGTTAATTCACCCCTCCACTTT	CASSLTRTGVNSPLHF
TRBJ1-2	-	-	TRBV6-1	TGTGCCAGCAGTGAACAGAACGATGGCTACACCTTC	CASSEQNDGYTF
TRBJ1-2	TRBD1	-	TRBV27	TGTGCCAGCAGTCTCCGGACAGGGGTCTATGGCTACACCTTC	CASSLRTGVYGYTF
TRBJ2-1	TRBD2	once	TRBV19	TGTGCCAGTAGTATTGGTAGCGGGAGCTTCTCCTACAATGAGCAGTTCTTC	CASSIGSGSFSYNEQFF
TRBJ1-1	-	-	TRBV7-2	TGTGCCAGCAGCGCCCGGGAGAACACTGAAGCTTTCTTT	CASSARENTEAFF
TRBJ1-2	-	-	TRBV7-5	TGTGTCAGAAGCGGAAGGGGAGCTGCCCCTTCCAACTATGGCTACACCTTC	CVRSGRGAAPSNYGYTF
TRBJ1-1	TRBD1	-	TRBV30	TGTGCCTGGAGCGGAGGGGGCTTCACTGAAGCTTTCTTT	CAWSGGGFTEAFF